Listed below are T cell receptor beta chains from one sample, sequenced in a study of blood T cell repertoires in COVID-19. Sequencing used immunoSEQ multiplex PCR; TCRdb keeps in-frame clones, though not all of them. The sample contains roughly 670,000 clones, about 87% of which appear only once. Material for sequencing was peripheral blood. The receptor set was obtained from a woman aged 18-29 years with acute or convalescent COVID-19. Both conserved end residues are part of each CDR3.

v_call: TRBV3-1/TRBV3-2; j_call: TRBJ2-5; cdr3_aa: CASSQSGGLETQYF
v_call: TRBV5-5; j_call: TRBJ1-1; cdr3_aa: CASRQGGTEAFF
v_call: TRBV24-1; j_call: TRBJ1-2; cdr3_aa: CATSEGSGTDNYGYTF
v_call: TRBV19; j_call: TRBJ2-7; cdr3_aa: CASSQDRGEQYF
v_call: TRBV28; j_call: TRBJ1-1; cdr3_aa: CASSLTGGGYPRGTEAFF
v_call: TRBV28; j_call: TRBJ2-7; cdr3_aa: CASSLPDYSYEQYF
v_call: TRBV3-1/TRBV3-2; j_call: TRBJ1-2; cdr3_aa: CASSQVTEHGYTF
v_call: TRBV6-1; j_call: TRBJ1-2; cdr3_aa: CASTYRGYGYGYTF
v_call: TRBV6-7; j_call: TRBJ2-6; cdr3_aa: CASSNSFYRKGVSGANVLTF
v_call: TRBV28; j_call: TRBJ2-2; cdr3_aa: CASSLPTGATGELFF
v_call: TRBV21-1; j_call: TRBJ2-7; cdr3_aa: CASSTGGHEQYF
v_call: TRBV18; j_call: TRBJ1-2; cdr3_aa: CASSPAQTAYGYTF
v_call: TRBV18; j_call: TRBJ1-2; cdr3_aa: CASSPGISSQPGNYGYTF
v_call: TRBV4-1; j_call: TRBJ2-7; cdr3_aa: CASRRLAEREQYF
v_call: TRBV18; j_call: TRBJ2-3; cdr3_aa: CASSRTARTDTQYF
v_call: TRBV25-1; j_call: TRBJ2-2; cdr3_aa: CASSTQEAGELFF
v_call: TRBV10-3; j_call: TRBJ1-2; cdr3_aa: CAISWEGNGYTF
v_call: TRBV6-2/TRBV6-3; j_call: TRBJ1-1; cdr3_aa: CASSQTGITEAFF
v_call: TRBV28; j_call: TRBJ1-5; cdr3_aa: CASSFQGALGNQPQHF
v_call: TRBV29-1; j_call: TRBJ1-2; cdr3_aa: CSVRDRDYYGYTF
v_call: TRBV28; j_call: TRBJ2-3; cdr3_aa: CASSPNTDTQYF
v_call: TRBV7-9; j_call: TRBJ2-1; cdr3_aa: CASSLTSGGLNGEQFF
v_call: TRBV6-1; j_call: TRBJ1-5; cdr3_aa: CASSEAGEMGGRSNQPQHF
v_call: TRBV6-1; j_call: TRBJ2-7; cdr3_aa: CASSELAGAPGEQYF
v_call: TRBV2; j_call: TRBJ1-5; cdr3_aa: CASSVDIHSNQPQHF
v_call: TRBV5-4; j_call: TRBJ1-2; cdr3_aa: CASSLEVSGVLYGYTF
v_call: TRBV5-5; j_call: TRBJ2-3; cdr3_aa: CASSFGDSTDTQYF
v_call: TRBV4-3; j_call: TRBJ2-1; cdr3_aa: CASSQEGGSSFDEQFF
v_call: TRBV19; j_call: TRBJ2-3; cdr3_aa: CASSIAGTGFTDTQYF
v_call: TRBV28; j_call: TRBJ1-1; cdr3_aa: CASELNTEAFF
v_call: TRBV29-1; j_call: TRBJ1-2; cdr3_aa: CSVEDSRPGGAGYTF
v_call: TRBV6-5; j_call: TRBJ2-5; cdr3_aa: CASSLGLAGTETQYF
v_call: TRBV6-5; j_call: TRBJ1-6; cdr3_aa: CASSYQTGSHNSPLHF
v_call: TRBV9; j_call: TRBJ1-3; cdr3_aa: CASSARDRGFPGNTIYF
v_call: TRBV19; j_call: TRBJ1-2; cdr3_aa: CASNSQGASYGYTF
v_call: TRBV28; j_call: TRBJ2-7; cdr3_aa: CASRPTASYEQYF
v_call: TRBV5-1; j_call: TRBJ1-1; cdr3_aa: CASRMSGMNTEAFF
v_call: TRBV6-5; j_call: TRBJ2-1; cdr3_aa: CASISGVNEQFF
v_call: TRBV4-3; j_call: TRBJ1-2; cdr3_aa: CASSQDLSPYYGYTF
v_call: TRBV18; j_call: TRBJ2-7; cdr3_aa: CASSPGVRDEQYF
v_call: TRBV5-4; j_call: TRBJ2-3; cdr3_aa: CASSLAGGIFTDTQYF
v_call: TRBV12-3/TRBV12-4; j_call: TRBJ2-1; cdr3_aa: CASSSSFEQFF
v_call: TRBV4-1; j_call: TRBJ1-4; cdr3_aa: CASSQVEGEKLFF
v_call: TRBV7-6; j_call: TRBJ1-1; cdr3_aa: CASSLGQGTEAFF
v_call: TRBV6-5; j_call: TRBJ2-7; cdr3_aa: CASSYAGGGYEQYF
v_call: TRBV4-3; j_call: TRBJ2-6; cdr3_aa: CASSQAPDIFSGANVLTF
v_call: TRBV5-1; j_call: TRBJ2-3; cdr3_aa: CASSLARDGAGTQYF
v_call: TRBV30; j_call: TRBJ1-1; cdr3_aa: CAWTLRTEAFF
v_call: TRBV7-9; j_call: TRBJ1-4; cdr3_aa: CASSPGGPNEKLFF
v_call: TRBV5-1; j_call: TRBJ1-1; cdr3_aa: CASSDRAGLTEAFF
v_call: TRBV19; j_call: TRBJ2-7; cdr3_aa: CASSIVDRGIYEQYF
v_call: TRBV2; j_call: TRBJ2-7; cdr3_aa: CARDRGDEQYF
v_call: TRBV19; j_call: TRBJ1-5; cdr3_aa: CASSIASRAGHQPQHF
v_call: TRBV11-2; j_call: TRBJ2-2; cdr3_aa: CASSAGLRGGELFF
v_call: TRBV9; j_call: TRBJ2-3; cdr3_aa: CASSARTGEERGTQYF
v_call: TRBV6-1; j_call: TRBJ1-6; cdr3_aa: CASSDGLSDYNSPLHF
v_call: TRBV24-1; j_call: TRBJ2-3; cdr3_aa: CATSGRRGTDTQYF
v_call: TRBV6-5; j_call: TRBJ2-3; cdr3_aa: CASSSGDRGRDTQYF
v_call: TRBV11-2; j_call: TRBJ1-1; cdr3_aa: CASSYGTGYAAFF
v_call: TRBV5-1; j_call: TRBJ1-3; cdr3_aa: CASSNGQGAVGNTIYF